The rows below give T cell receptor beta chains drawn from one sample of a study of blood T cell repertoires in COVID-19. Here immunoSEQ multiplex PCR was the method, and the copy in TCRdb shows in-frame clones only, minus some. Here the sample spans 250,000 to 300,000 clones, around nine tenths being singletons. The sample comprised PBMCs or T cells enriched from blood (not recorded which). Every receptor here comes from a woman aged 40 to 55 who had recovered from COVID-19. CDR3s include the opening cysteine and the closing phenylalanine or tryptophan. A D gene is named only where the DNA matches it firmly. A clone size is listed for some rows: how often the clone was seen (once, few, many), or a class if it is expanded.

size	V	D	J	DNA	CDR3
.	TRBV3-1/TRBV3-2	TRBD1	TRBJ1-1	TGTGCCAGCAGCCGGGGACAGAATGAAGCTTTCTTT	CASSRGQNEAFF
.	TRBV14	.	TRBJ2-3	TGTGCCAGCAGCCAACTCCAGGGGCAACGCACAGATACGCAGTATTTT	CASSQLQGQRTDTQYF
.	TRBV25-1	.	TRBJ1-2	TGTGCCAGCAGTGCCAGGGGCGGGGGGTTCGATGACTATGGCTACACCTTC	CASSARGGGFDDYGYTF
.	TRBV7-9	.	TRBJ1-1	TGTGCCAGCAGCCAACATACCGTTGGCAACACTGAAGCTTTCTTT	CASSQHTVGNTEAFF
few	TRBV6-2/TRBV6-3	.	TRBJ1-1	TGTGCCAGCAGTGCACGGGAGGGCCTCGGGAAGAACACTGAAGCTTTCTTT	CASSAREGLGKNTEAFF
.	TRBV27	TRBD1	TRBJ1-1	TGTGCCAGCAGTCTAGGGGGCAGCCCGAGTGAAGCTTTCTTT	CASSLGGSPSEAFF
once	TRBV6-5	.	TRBJ1-2	TGTGCCAGCAGGCAGGGTACTCCCAACTATGGCTACACCTTC	CASRQGTPNYGYTF
.	TRBV27	.	TRBJ1-4	TGTGCCAGCAGTTCTAGACGGAGCTGGGCAACTAATGAAAAACTGTTTTTT	CASSSRRSWATNEKLFF
few	TRBV25-1	TRBD2	TRBJ2-7	TGTGCCAGCAGTGAATTGGGGGGACTAGCCTACGAGCAGTACTTC	CASSELGGLAYEQYF
.	TRBV21-1	.	TRBJ2-3	TGTGCCAGCAGCAAAGCGTCTAGCGGGGGGGCCGCGGATACGCAGTATTTT	CASSKASSGGAADTQYF
.	TRBV5-1	TRBD1	TRBJ1-6	TGCGCCAGCAGCTTGGAGGGGACAGGGGCGACACCCCTCCACTTT	CASSLEGTGATPLHF
.	TRBV7-2	TRBD2	TRBJ2-1	TGTGCCAGCAGCTTAGCCTCGACTAGCGGGTACAATGAGCAGTTCTTC	CASSLASTSGYNEQFF
.	TRBV27	TRBD1	TRBJ1-2	TGTGCCAGCAGACCCTGGACAGGGGATAACTATGGCTACACCTTC	CASRPWTGDNYGYTF
.	TRBV6-5	TRBD1	TRBJ2-3	TGTGCCACCGACCGGGACAGGGGCGCGGATACGCAGTATTTT	CATDRDRGADTQYF
.	TRBV6-5	TRBD1	TRBJ1-2	TGTGCCAGCAGTTACTCCGGCAGGGGGCAAGGCTACACCTTC	CASSYSGRGQGYTF
.	TRBV10-3	TRBD2	TRBJ2-3	TGTGCCATCAGTGGAAGAGGACTAGCCCACACAGATACGCAGTATTTT	CAISGRGLAHTDTQYF
few	TRBV7-3	.	TRBJ1-1	TGTGCCAGCAGCCCCCAGCACGAGGACACTGAAGCTTTCTTT	CASSPQHEDTEAFF
.	TRBV7-9	TRBD2	TRBJ2-1	TGTGCCAGCAGCTTAGCACTAGCGGCGAGGAATGAGCAGTTCTTC	CASSLALAARNEQFF
once	TRBV7-2	TRBD2	TRBJ2-5	TGTGCCAGCAGCTTGTCACCGGGACTAGCGCCGGGGACCCAGTACTTC	CASSLSPGLAPGTQYF
.	TRBV15	.	TRBJ1-1	TGTGCCACCAGCAGCCGGGGCACTGAAGCTTTCTTT	CATSSRGTEAFF
.	TRBV27	.	TRBJ1-1	TGTGCCAGCAGTTTAATGGGGGGGTTAACTGAAGCTTTCTTT	CASSLMGGLTEAFF
.	TRBV6-4	TRBD1	TRBJ1-5	TGTGCCAGCAGTGACCCGGTAACAGGGGGTCAGCCCCAGCATTTT	CASSDPVTGGQPQHF
once	TRBV6-5	TRBD2	TRBJ2-2	TGTGCCAGCAGTTACCGACTAGCGGCGAACACCGGGGAGCTGTTTTTT	CASSYRLAANTGELFF
.	TRBV30	TRBD2	TRBJ2-1	TGTGCCTGGAGTCCACCCCCTAGCGGGCGTTACAATGAGCAGTTCTTC	CAWSPPPSGRYNEQFF
.	TRBV5-1	TRBD1	TRBJ1-2	TGCGCCAGCAGCTCCGGGACAGGGACGGGGCCGCATGGCTACACCTTC	CASSSGTGTGPHGYTF
once	TRBV20-1	.	TRBJ2-1	TGCAGTGCTAGTCCCTCCGTTGAGCAGTTCTTC	CSASPSVEQFF
.	TRBV5-1	.	TRBJ1-1	TGCGCCACCTCATTAGGACTGAGCACTGAAGCTTTCTTT	CATSLGLSTEAFF
.	TRBV30	TRBD2	TRBJ2-3	TGTGCCTGTCTGGGACTAGCGGGAGGGCCGGGAGATACGCAGTATTTT	CACLGLAGGPGDTQYF
.	TRBV5-6	TRBD1	TRBJ2-6	TGTGCCAGCAGCTTCGGGACAGGGGCCCGCTCTGGGGCCAACGTCCTGACTTTC	CASSFGTGARSGANVLTF
.	TRBV5-4	TRBD1	TRBJ2-1	TGTGCCAGCAGCCGGGACAGGGCCTACAATGAGCAGTTCTTC	CASSRDRAYNEQFF
.	TRBV4-3	TRBD2	TRBJ2-1	TGCGCCAGCAGCCAAGATTTTTGGGCTAGCGGGAGCAATGAGCAGTTCTTC	CASSQDFWASGSNEQFF
.	TRBV19	TRBD2	TRBJ2-1	TGTGCCAGTAGTATAGACGGACTAGTTCTCGGTGAGCAGTTCTTC	CASSIDGLVLGEQFF